The 21 T cell receptor beta chains given below trace back to one sample, sequenced in a study of regulatory and conventional T cells in RAG deficiency. The method was immunoSEQ multiplex PCR; TCRdb's version includes in-frame clones alone and lacks a portion of them. The repertoire consists of 45,000 or so clones, with about nine tenths occurring once and the leading ten covering about 0.53%. Conventional CD4+ T cells were sorted from blood as CD25-low CD127-high cells. The same sample was also used in a study of regulatory T cells. From that paper: The PCR used 52 TRBV and 13 TRBJ primers.

The sample was CD4+ effector T cells sorted from blood. Receptor source: a human donor in good health.

This chain uses TRBV2 with TRBJ2-5; D might be TRBD2 (7 bases). This CDR3 is 12 amino acids long. V lost 5 bases to trimming and J lost 5 bases, with 9 bases between them. Germline-derived CDR1 and CDR2 are SNHLY and FYNNEI. CDR3 bases: TGTGCCAGCAGTCGGGGGGCGGAGACCCAGTACTTC. Its translation is CASSRGAETQYF.

The rearrangement uses TRBV6-5 and TRBJ1-5; TRBD1 is a possible D gene (6 bases). Trimming pared 6 bases from V and 3 bases from J, leaving 15 bases between. Germline CDR1 MNHEY, CDR2 SVGAGI. The CDR3 is 15 amino acids. DNA of the CDR3: TGTGCCAGCAGACCCGACAGGACCTCCAATCAGCCCCAGCATTTT. Residues: CASRPDRTSNQPQHF.

The chain recombines TRBV4-3 with TRBJ1-3; D is undetermined. The CDR3 consists of 15 residues. V lost 0 bases and J 2 bases, leaving 8 bases between the germline ends. Germline values: CDR1 LGHNA, CDR2 YSLEER. The chain's CDR3 is CASSQDEGTGNTIYF. Here the CDR3 DNA reads TGCGCCAGCAGCCAAGACGAAGGGACTGGAAACACCATATATTTT.

The V and J genes are TRBV5-1 and TRBJ1-1, with 7 nucleotides matching TRBD1. The CDR3 is 15 amino acids. V trimming: 4 bases; J trimming: 4 bases; junction bases outside the gene matches: 10. Germline V gene sequence: CDR1 SGHRS, CDR2 YFSETQ. CDR3 nucleotides: TGCGCCAGCAGCCGCGATAACAGGGGTAGCACTGAAGCTTTCTTT. Translation: CASSRDNRGSTEAFF.

The gene calls are TRBV21-1 and TRBJ2-3. TRBV21-1 is a known pseudogene. The CDR3 spans 13 residues. The CDR3: CASSSKFTDTQYF. The CDR3 bases are TGTGCCAGCAGCTCGAAATTCACAGATACGCAGTATTTT.

On this clone itself: Germline is not matched at one junction end, which may reflect a read error. V usage is TRBV7-6 and J usage is TRBJ2-1; 12 bases are a match to TRBD2. This CDR3 is built from 14 residues. Germline CDR1 is SGHVS and CDR2 is FNYEAQ. The CDR3 is CASSLAGGYNEQFF. The CDR3 nucleotides read TGTGCCAGCAGCCTAGCGGGGGGGTACAATGAGCAGTTCTTC. Full variable domain (missing parts from reference TRBV7-6 and TRBJ2-1): GAGVSQSPRYKVTKRGQDVALRCDPISGHVSLYWYRQALGQGPEFLTYFNYEAQQDKSGLPNDRFSAERPEGSISTLTIQRTEQRDSAMYRCASSLAGGYNEQFFGPGTRLTVL.

The rearrangement links TRBV6-6 to TRBJ2-1; D call uncertain. V was cut by 8 bases and J by 8 bases, with 10 bases left in between. The V gene's germline CDR1 is MNHNY and CDR2 SVGAGI (reference sequence). This CDR3 has 11 amino acids. This CDR3 reads CASSMFDEQFF. DNA of the CDR3: TGTGCCAGCTCTATGTTCGATGAGCAGTTCTTC.

The chain couples TRBV14 to TRBJ2-7, with D uncertain. The CDR3 contains 14 residues. V was pared by 7 bases and J by 0 bases, with 13 bases between. Germline-derived CDR1 and CDR2 are SGHDN and FVKESK. This CDR3 is CASNLLGTSYEQYF. Here the CDR3 DNA reads TGTGCCAGCAACCTACTGGGTACCTCCTACGAGCAGTACTTC.

This rearrangement joins TRBV7-9 to TRBJ1-4; TRBD1 aligns across 11 bases. The junction had 11 bases not matched to a gene; V was cut back by 3 bases and J by 8 bases. The CDR3 has 17 amino acids. CDR1 and CDR2 from the germline V gene are SEHNR and FQNEAQ (reference sequence). The CDR3 nucleotides read TGTGCCAGCAGCTTCCAACCACCGGGACAGGGGGTCGAAAAACTGTTTTTT. Its protein product is CASSFQPPGQGVEKLFF.

This clone occurred once. The V gene is TRBV29-1, the J gene TRBJ1-1; TRBD1 might be the D (6 bases). Germline V gene data show CDR1 as SQVTM and CDR2 as ANQGSEA. The germline V and J ends were trimmed by 8 bases and 1 base, with 11 bases remaining between them. This CDR3 has 12 residues. The CDR3 nucleotides read TGCAGCACGGTGGGGGCGAACACTGAAGCTTTCTTT. Translation gives CSTVGANTEAFF.

CDR3: CATRRTDRDPDEQYF. The CDR3 nucleotides read TGTGCCACCCGAAGAACCGACAGGGACCCCGACGAGCAGTACTTC. The J gene is TRBJ2-7, the V gene TRBV10-3, with 7 bases matching TRBD1. Germline V lookup: CDR1 ENHRY, CDR2 SYGVKD. The trim removed 10 bases at V and 5 bases at J, leaving 17 bases unmatched. The CDR3 length is 15 residues.

A note on this clone: The conserved phenylalanine or tryptophan is not found at the CDR3 terminus, so this likely reflects a read error. This sequence joins TRBV9 and TRBJ1-1; the match to TRBD1 covers 11 bases. J was trimmed by 2 bases and V by 0 bases; bases with no gene match: 3. The CDR3 covers 16 residues. Looked up from germline, CDR1 is SGDLS and CDR2 is YYNGEE. CDR3 bases: TGTGCCAGCAGCGTAGCTTGGACAGGGGGCAACACTGAAGCTTTCCTT. Its translation is CASSVAWTGGNTEAFL.

This chain connects TRBV6-5 to TRBJ1-6; D is undetermined. The CDR3 length is 13 residues. V lost 2 bases to trimming and J lost 7 bases, with 6 bases between them. From germline, CDR1 is MNHEY and CDR2 SVGAGI. The CDR3 bases are TGTGCCAGCAGTTACCGCGGGAATTCACCCCTCCACTTT. Residues: CASSYRGNSPLHF.

The V call is TRBV7-8, the J call TRBJ2-7; TRBD1 agrees at 8 bases. CDR3 size: 16 residues. V trimming: 2 bases; J trimming: 6 bases; junction bases outside the gene matches: 12. CDR1 and CDR2 from the germline V gene are SGHVS and FQNEAQ. This CDR3 is CASSLSGQGLFGEQYF. DNA of the CDR3: TGTGCCAGCAGCTTATCAGGACAGGGTTTATTCGGCGAGCAGTACTTC. The full variable domain, with the rest looked up from reference TRBV7-8 and TRBJ2-7, is GAGVSQSPRYKVAKRGQDVALRCDPISGHVSLFWYQQALGQGPEFLTYFQNEAQLDKSGLPSDRFFAERPEGSVSTLKIQRTQQEDSAVYLCASSLSGQGLFGEQYFGPGTRLTVT.

This sequence joins TRBV5-4 and TRBJ2-1, with 7 positions matching TRBD2. Trimming at V came to 4 bases and at J to 2 bases, leaving 6 bases not matched to a gene. CDR1 is SGHNT and CDR2 is YYREEE in the germline V gene (reference sequence). The CDR3 totals 15 residues. The CDR3 coding sequence is TGTGCCAGCAGCCACAAGCGGGACCCCTACAATGAGCAGTTCTTC. Its translation: CASSHKRDPYNEQFF.

The genes are TRBV6-6 and TRBJ2-7, with D maybe TRBD2 (6 bases). The CDR3 loop spans 13 amino acids. V was trimmed by 2 bases and J by 7 bases, leaving 12 bases between them. Germline CDR1 and CDR2: MNHNY and SVGAGI (reference sequence). The CDR3 DNA is TGTGCCAGCAGTTACCAAAAGGAGGGGGAGCAGTACTTC. The encoded protein is CASSYQKEGEQYF.

The J gene is TRBJ2-2, the V gene TRBV18; no firm D call. V was clipped by 6 bases and J by 3 bases, with 14 bases between them. The germline CDR1 and CDR2 sequences are KGHSH and LQKENI. CDR3 length equals 15 residues. This chain's CDR3 is CASSLLQPHTGELFF. The CDR3 nucleotides read TGTGCCAGCTCCCTTCTTCAGCCGCACACCGGGGAGCTGTTTTTT.

The chain links TRBV28 to TRBJ1-1, with D uncertain. Trimming stripped 2 bases from V and 7 bases from J, with 11 bases between. The CDR3 extends over 13 amino acids. The germline CDR1 and CDR2 sequences are MDHEN and SYDVKM. CDR3 amino acids: CASSLPRGFEAFF. The DNA of the CDR3 is TGTGCCAGCAGTTTACCGAGAGGGTTTGAAGCTTTCTTT.

The rearrangement uses TRBV6-4 and TRBJ2-6; D uncertain. Trimming removed 7 bases at V and 0 bases at J, with 7 bases between. Germline assignment: CDR1 MRHNA and CDR2 SNTAGT. The CDR3 runs to 14 residues. DNA for the CDR3: TGTGCCAGCAAGTGGAGCTCTGGGGCCAACGTCCTGACTTTC. This gives the protein CASKWSSGANVLTF.

About this clone: The junction does not match germline at one end; this may be a read error. The same CDR3 arises from other DNA sequences in this sample as well. The chain couples TRBV7-2 to TRBJ1-2, with 7 bases lining up with TRBD1. The CDR3 totals 15 residues. Germline-derived CDR1 and CDR2 are SGHTA and FQGNSA. The CDR3 coding sequence is TGTGCCAGCAGCCAAAAGGTTGCGGGATTAGGGGGCTACACTTTC. Amino acids: CASSQKVAGLGGYTF. Supplemented by reference TRBV7-2 and TRBJ1-2, the full variable domain reads GAGVSQSPSNKVTEKGKDVELRCDPISGHTALYWYRQSLGQGLEFLIYFQGNSAPDKSGLPSDRFSAERTGGSVSTLTIQRTQQEDSAVYLCASSQKVAGLGGYTFGSGTRLTVV.

This sequence joins TRBV25-1 and TRBJ2-2, with TRBD1 identical over 12 bases. CDR1 is MGHDK, CDR2 SYGVNS, per germline. The CDR3 extends over 17 amino acids. V trimming: 3 bases; J trimming: 3 bases; junction bases outside the gene matches: 5. The CDR3 here is CASSDRDRGHYTGELFF. Written as DNA, the CDR3 is TGTGCCAGCAGTGACCGGGACAGGGGGCATTACACCGGGGAGCTGTTTTTT.